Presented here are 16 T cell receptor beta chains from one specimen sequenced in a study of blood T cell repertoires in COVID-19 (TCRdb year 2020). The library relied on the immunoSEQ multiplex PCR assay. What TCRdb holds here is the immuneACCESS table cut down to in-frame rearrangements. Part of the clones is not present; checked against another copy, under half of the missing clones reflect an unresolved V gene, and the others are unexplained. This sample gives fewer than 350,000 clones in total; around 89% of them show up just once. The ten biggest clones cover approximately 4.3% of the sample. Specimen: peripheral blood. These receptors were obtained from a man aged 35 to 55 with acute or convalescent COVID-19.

In nucleotides, the CDR3 is TGTGCCAGCAGCCAAATACGGACAGGGGCCCAAGGCTACACCTTC. This encodes CASSQIRTGAQGYTF. The gene calls are TRBV27 and TRBJ1-2; 9 bases agree with TRBD1. The junction had 13 bases not matched to a gene; V was cut back by 6 bases and J by 8 bases. The CDR3 consists of 15 residues. The germline gives CDR1 MNHEY, CDR2 SMNVEV (reference sequence).

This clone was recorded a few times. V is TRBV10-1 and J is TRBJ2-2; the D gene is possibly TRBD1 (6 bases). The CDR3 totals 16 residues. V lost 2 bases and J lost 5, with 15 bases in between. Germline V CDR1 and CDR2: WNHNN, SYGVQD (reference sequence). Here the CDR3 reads CASSESQGLVTGELFF. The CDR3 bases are TGCGCCAGCAGTGAGAGCCAGGGGTTGGTAACCGGGGAGCTGTTTTTT.

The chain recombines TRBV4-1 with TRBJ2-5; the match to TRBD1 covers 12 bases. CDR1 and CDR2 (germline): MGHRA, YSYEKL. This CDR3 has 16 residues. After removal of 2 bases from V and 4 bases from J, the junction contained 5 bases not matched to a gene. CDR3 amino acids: CASSQLPGQGAETQYF. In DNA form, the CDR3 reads TGCGCCAGCAGCCAACTTCCGGGACAGGGGGCAGAGACCCAGTACTTC.

CDR3 sequence: CSALLAPWQFF. Written as DNA, the CDR3 is TGCAGTGCCCTTCTAGCTCCTTGGCAGTTCTTC. The chain recombines TRBV20-1 with TRBJ2-1, with D possibly matching TRBD2 (5 bases). This CDR3 has 11 residues. V was cut by 6 bases and J by 12 bases, with 15 bases left in between. Germline V gene data show CDR1 as DFQATT and CDR2 as SNEGSKA (reference sequence).

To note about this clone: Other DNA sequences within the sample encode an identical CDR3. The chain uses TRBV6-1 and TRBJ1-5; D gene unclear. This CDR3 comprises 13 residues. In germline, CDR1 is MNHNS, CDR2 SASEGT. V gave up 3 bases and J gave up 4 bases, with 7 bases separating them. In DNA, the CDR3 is TGTGCCAGCAGTGAGGGGAGGAATCAGCCCCAGCATTTT. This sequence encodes CASSEGRNQPQHF.

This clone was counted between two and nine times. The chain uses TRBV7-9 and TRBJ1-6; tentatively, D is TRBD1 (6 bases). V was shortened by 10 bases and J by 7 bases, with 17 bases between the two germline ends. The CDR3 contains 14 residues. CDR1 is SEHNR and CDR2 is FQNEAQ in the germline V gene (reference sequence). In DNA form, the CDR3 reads TGTGCCATCGACCGCAGGGGAGGGAATTCACCCCTCCACTTT. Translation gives CAIDRRGGNSPLHF.

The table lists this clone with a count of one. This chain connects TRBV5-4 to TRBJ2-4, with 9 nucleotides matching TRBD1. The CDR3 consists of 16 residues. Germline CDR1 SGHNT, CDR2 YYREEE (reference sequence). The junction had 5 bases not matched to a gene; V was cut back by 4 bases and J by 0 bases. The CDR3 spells CASSRTGVLAKNIQYF. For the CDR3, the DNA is TGTGCCAGCAGCAGGACAGGGGTCCTAGCCAAAAACATTCAGTACTTC.

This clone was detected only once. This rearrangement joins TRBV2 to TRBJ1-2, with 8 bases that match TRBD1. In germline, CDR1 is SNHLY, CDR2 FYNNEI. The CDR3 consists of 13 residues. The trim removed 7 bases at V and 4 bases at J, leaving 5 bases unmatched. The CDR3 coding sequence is TGTGCCAGCACCGGACAGGGAAGCTATGGCTACACCTTC. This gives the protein CASTGQGSYGYTF.

CDR3 DNA: TGTGCCAGTAGTTTGGGCCAGCCCCAGCATTTT. As protein: CASSLGQPQHF. The V gene is TRBV19, the J gene TRBJ1-5; D is uncertain. This CDR3 has 11 residues. The V end lost 5 bases, the J end lost 7 bases, and 6 bases lay between the germline ends. Germline CDR1 and CDR2: LNHDA and SQIVND (reference sequence).

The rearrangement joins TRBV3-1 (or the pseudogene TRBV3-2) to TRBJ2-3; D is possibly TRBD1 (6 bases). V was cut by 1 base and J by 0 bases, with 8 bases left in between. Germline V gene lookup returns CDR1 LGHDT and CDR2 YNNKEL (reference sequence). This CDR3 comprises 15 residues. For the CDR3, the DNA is TGTGCCAGCAGCCAAGGGACAGCTAGCACAGATACGCAGTATTTT. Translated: CASSQGTASTDTQYF.

CDR3 in DNA: TGTGCCACCAAACGAGCAGGGGTTAATCAGCCCCAGCATTTT. Protein sequence: CATKRAGVNQPQHF. The V call is TRBV15, the J call TRBJ1-5; D perhaps matches TRBD1 (6 bases). The germline gives CDR1 LNHNV, CDR2 YYDKDF (reference sequence). Trimming cost V 7 bases and J 4 bases, with 14 bases left between them. CDR3 length: 14 residues.

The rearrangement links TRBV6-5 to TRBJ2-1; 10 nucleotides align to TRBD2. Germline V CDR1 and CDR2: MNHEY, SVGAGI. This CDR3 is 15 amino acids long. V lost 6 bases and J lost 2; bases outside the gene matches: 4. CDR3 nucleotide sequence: TGTGCCAGCAGAATGAGCGGGGGGGCCTACAATGAGCAGTTCTTC. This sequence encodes CASRMSGGAYNEQFF.

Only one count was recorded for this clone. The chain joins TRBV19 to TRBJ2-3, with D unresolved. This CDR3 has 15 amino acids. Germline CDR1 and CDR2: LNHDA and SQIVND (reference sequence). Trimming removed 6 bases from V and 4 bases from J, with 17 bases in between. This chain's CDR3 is CASSPQMIASDTQYF. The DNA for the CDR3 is TGTGCCAGTAGCCCCCAAATGATAGCCTCAGATACGCAGTATTTT. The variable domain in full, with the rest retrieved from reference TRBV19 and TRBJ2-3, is DGGITQSPKYLFRKEGQNVTLSCEQNLNHDAMYWYRQDPGQGLRLIYYSQIVNDFQKGDIAEGYSVSREKKESFPLTVTSAQKNPTAFYLCASSPQMIASDTQYFGPGTRLTVL.

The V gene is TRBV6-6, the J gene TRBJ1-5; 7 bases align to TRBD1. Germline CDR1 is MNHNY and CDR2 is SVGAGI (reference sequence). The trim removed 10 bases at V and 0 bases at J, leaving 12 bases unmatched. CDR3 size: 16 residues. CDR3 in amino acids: CATRQGPSISNQPQHF. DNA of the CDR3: TGTGCCACCCGACAGGGACCTTCAATTAGCAATCAGCCCCAGCATTTT.

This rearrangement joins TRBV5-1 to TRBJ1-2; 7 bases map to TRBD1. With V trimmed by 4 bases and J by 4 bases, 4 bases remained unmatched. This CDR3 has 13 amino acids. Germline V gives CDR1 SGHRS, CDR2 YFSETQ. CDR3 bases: TGCGCCAGCAGCGCGGGACAGTCCTATGGCTACACCTTC. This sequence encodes CASSAGQSYGYTF.

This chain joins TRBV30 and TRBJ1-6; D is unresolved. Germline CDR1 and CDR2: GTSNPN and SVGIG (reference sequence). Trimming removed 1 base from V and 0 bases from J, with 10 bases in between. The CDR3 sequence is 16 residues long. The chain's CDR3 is CAWSAFRSSYNSPLHF. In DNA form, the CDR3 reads TGTGCCTGGAGTGCTTTCCGTAGCTCCTATAATTCACCCCTCCACTTT.